This TCR beta chain was profiled in a study of post-analysis software for immune sequencing data. V lost 4 bases, J lost 8 bases, and 17 bases lay in between. CDR1 is MNHEY and CDR2 is SMNVEV in the germline V gene (reference sequence). CDR3 length: 14 amino acids. Study findings and constraints: In multiple sclerosis, normalized Chao1 diversity was significantly below that of controls. Comparison of patients with controls showed about 5 TRBV segments more frequent in patients, TRBV5-6, TRBV5-1 and TRBV20-1 among them.

Every TCR beta cDNA library bore unique molecular identifiers. TCRdb analysed the PCR reads with MiXCR anew, one entry per CDR3 protein. Among roughly 580,000 distinct CDR3 sequences, about 40% were seen once, and the ten largest hold about 1.8%. Comment on this clonotype: Antigen specificity is unknown.

Sequenced: blood. The clonotype comes from a girl under 18 with multiple sclerosis. V gene TRBV27 combines with J gene TRBJ1-1; a weak D match, TRBD1 (5 bases). CDR3 DNA sequence: TGTGCCAGCAGTTCCCTTGGGGGGATCGCCGAAGCTTTCTTT. Encoded protein: CASSSLGGIAEAFF.